These T cell receptor beta chains were read from a single sample in a study of blood T cell repertoires in COVID-19. Produced via immunoSEQ multiplex PCR; TCRdb's table is partial and in-frame only. The sample holds more than 85,000 clones, roughly 85% seen once. Sequences were obtained from PBMCs or T cells enriched from blood (not recorded which). These receptors all stem from a woman aged 45-65 years who had recovered from COVID-19. Each CDR3 is given with its conserved first and last residue. Fields, in order: D gene, CDR3 length, V gene, J gene, clone size, CDR3 protein, CDR3 DNA. D genes are given only for firm matches. Clone size is stated in some rows and not others, as once, few, many or a class when expanded.

NA	15	TRBV11-3	TRBJ2-7	NA	CASSLGLGASYEQYF	TGTGCCAGCAGCCTGGGGTTGGGGGCCTCCTACGAGCAGTACTTC
NA	12	TRBV5-1	TRBJ2-5	NA	CASSLAGETQYF	TGCGCCAGCAGCTTGGCCGGGGAGACCCAGTACTTC
NA	14	TRBV28	TRBJ1-2	NA	CASSLLSRRYGYTF	TGTGCCAGCAGTTTATTGAGCAGGAGGTATGGCTACACCTTC
NA	14	TRBV11-2	TRBJ2-4	many	CASSLALAKNIQYF	TGTGCCAGCAGCTTAGCTTTAGCCAAAAACATTCAGTACTTC
NA	13	TRBV5-5	TRBJ1-1	NA	CASSAYPGAEAFF	TGTGCCAGCAGCGCCTACCCAGGGGCTGAAGCTTTCTTT
TRBD1	14	TRBV19	TRBJ1-5	NA	CASRRTGSNQPQHF	TGTGCCAGTCGCCGGACAGGGTCCAATCAGCCCCAGCATTTT
NA	11	TRBV28	TRBJ1-1	NA	CASSRQIEAFF	TGTGCCAGCAGTCGACAAATTGAAGCTTTCTTT
TRBD2	16	TRBV7-9	TRBJ2-6	NA	CASKFRSGGPQSVLTF	TGTGCCAGCAAGTTCCGGTCGGGAGGACCACAGAGCGTCCTGACTTTC
NA	14	TRBV3-1/TRBV3-2	TRBJ2-3	NA	CASSQGRSTDTQYF	TGTGCCAGCAGCCAAGGGCGGAGCACAGATACGCAGTATTTT
TRBD2	14	TRBV11-2	TRBJ2-7	NA	CASSPGGGAYEQYF	TGTGCCAGCAGCCCGGGGGGGGGTGCTTACGAGCAGTACTTC
NA	14	TRBV7-6	TRBJ2-7	NA	CASSLGQVYYEQYF	TGTGCCAGCAGCTTAGGCCAGGTGTACTACGAGCAGTACTTC
TRBD2	17	TRBV4-1	TRBJ2-1	NA	CASSQAPPGTSGNEQFF	TGCGCCAGCAGCCAGGCGCCTCCCGGGACTAGCGGCAATGAGCAGTTCTTC
TRBD2	15	TRBV18	TRBJ2-1	NA	CASSPASGGADEQFF	TGTGCCAGCTCACCAGCTAGCGGGGGGGCAGATGAGCAGTTCTTC
NA	18	TRBV19	TRBJ1-5	NA	CASSFRLTPRGSNQPQHF	TGTGCCAGTAGCTTTCGGCTCACTCCCCGCGGGAGCAATCAGCCCCAGCATTTT
NA	13	TRBV5-1	TRBJ1-6	NA	CASSSNTNSPLHF	TGCGCCAGCAGCTCGAACACTAATTCACCCCTCCACTTT
TRBD1	14	TRBV6-2/TRBV6-3	TRBJ1-1	NA	CASSYDRAAFEAFF	TGTGCCAGCAGTTATGACAGGGCGGCCTTTGAAGCTTTCTTT
NA	15	TRBV10-2	TRBJ1-2	NA	CASSPQIGANYGYTF	TGCGCCAGCAGCCCCCAAATAGGGGCTAACTATGGCTACACCTTC
TRBD1	14	TRBV5-1	TRBJ2-7	NA	CASSLGTGLNEQYF	TGCGCCAGCAGCTTAGGGACAGGGCTCAACGAGCAGTACTTC
NA	16	TRBV5-6	TRBJ1-1	NA	CASSFRAGLLNTEAFF	TGTGCCAGCAGCTTTAGGGCAGGACTATTGAACACTGAAGCTTTCTTT
NA	16	TRBV5-1	TRBJ2-3	NA	CASSSQPPDTRDTQYF	TGCGCCAGCAGCTCACAACCGCCCGACACCCGAGATACGCAGTATTTT
NA	21	TRBV28	TRBJ1-1	NA	CASSSRLNRVTHRDTNTEAFF	TGTGCCAGCAGTTCACGCCTAAACAGGGTGACCCACAGGGATACGAACACTGAAGCTTTCTTT
TRBD2	14	TRBV19	TRBJ2-1	NA	CASSIGRGGSEQFF	TGTGCCAGTAGTATAGGGCGGGGGGGTAGTGAGCAGTTCTTC
NA	15	TRBV6-5	TRBJ2-3	NA	CASSRQFFSTDTQYF	TGTGCCAGCAGTAGACAGTTTTTTAGCACAGATACGCAGTATTTT
NA	15	TRBV7-9	TRBJ2-1	NA	CASSLAGGPYNEQFF	TGTGCCAGCAGCTTAGCGGGGGGGCCCTACAATGAGCAGTTCTTC
NA	15	TRBV7-8	TRBJ2-5	NA	CASSFERGSRETQYF	TGTGCCAGCAGCTTCGAAAGGGGCAGCAGAGAGACCCAGTACTTC
TRBD2	15	TRBV14	TRBJ2-1	NA	CASSKGLAGEYEQFF	TGTGCCAGCAGTAAGGGACTAGCGGGAGAGTATGAGCAGTTCTTC
TRBD1	15	TRBV10-1	TRBJ1-6	NA	CASSRDSGSGSPLHF	TGCGCCAGCAGCCGGGACAGTGGGTCGGGATCACCCCTCCACTTT
TRBD2	16	TRBV9	TRBJ2-2	NA	CASSVGVSSGTGELFF	TGTGCCAGCAGCGTAGGGGTTTCTAGCGGCACCGGGGAGCTGTTTTTT
NA	16	TRBV3-1/TRBV3-2	TRBJ1-1	NA	CASSQDWAGIRTEAFF	TGTGCCAGCAGCCAAGACTGGGCCGGGATAAGGACTGAAGCTTTCTTT